Listed here are 23 T cell receptor beta chains from one sample, sequenced in a study of cytomegalovirus exposure and HLA in healthy donors. In the PCR, 60 Vbeta and 13 Jbeta primers were used. The protocol was immunoSEQ multiplex PCR, while the TCRdb copy is restricted to in-frame clones and leaves out a portion. The table includes about 130,000 clones, about 76% detected once. Sequencing used PBMCs. Receptors were obtained from a man aged 18 to 30 in good health and CMV-seronegative.

This rearrangement joins TRBV28 to TRBJ1-5; 9 nucleotides line up with TRBD1. Germline-derived CDR1 and CDR2 are MDHEN and SYDVKM. The CDR3 loop spans 14 amino acids. The trim removed 8 bases at V and 1 base at J, leaving 3 bases unmatched. CDR3 nucleotide sequence: TGTGCCAGCTGGACAGGGGAGAGCAATCAGCCCCAGCATTTT. Translated, it gives CASWTGESNQPQHF. Full variable domain (missing parts from reference TRBV28 and TRBJ1-5): DVKVTQSSRYLVKRTGEKVFLECVQDMDHENMFWYRQDPGLGLRLIYFSYDVKMKEKGDIPEGYSVSREKKERFSLILESASTNQTSMYLCASWTGESNQPQHFGDGTRLSIL.

This rearrangement joins TRBV6-6 to TRBJ2-1, with D unclear. The germline CDR1 and CDR2 sequences are MNHNY and SVGAGI (reference sequence). Trimming took 6 bases from V and 0 from J, leaving 12 bases between them. The CDR3 totals 15 residues. The CDR3 DNA sequence: TGTGCCAGCAGCCCAGTTCAAAGCTCCTACAATGAGCAGTTCTTC. This codes for CASSPVQSSYNEQFF.

The V and J genes are TRBV5-5 and TRBJ1-1; 8 bases agree with TRBD1. The germline CDR1 and CDR2 sequences are SGHKS and YYEKEE (reference sequence). This CDR3 comprises 16 residues. Trimming took 1 base from V and 1 from J; bases not matched to a gene: 6. This chain's CDR3 is CASSLNRDRRNTEAFF. The CDR3 DNA reads TGTGCCAGCAGCTTGAACCGGGACAGGAGGAACACTGAAGCTTTCTTT.

The CDR3 protein is CASSQEPGRMGNTEAFF. CDR3 sequence (DNA): TGCGCCAGCAGCCAAGAGCCAGGCAGGATGGGGAACACTGAAGCTTTCTTT. J is TRBJ1-1 and V is TRBV4-1; the D is unclear. Looked up from germline, CDR1 is MGHRA and CDR2 is YSYEKL. The CDR3 covers 17 residues. Deletions cut 0 bases from V and 1 base from J, with 15 bases between.

This sequence joins TRBV9 and TRBJ2-5; possible D gene TRBD2, 6 bases. Germline lookup yields CDR1 SGDLS and CDR2 YYNGEE. The CDR3 is made up of 16 amino acids. V was trimmed by 3 bases and J by 5 bases, leaving 20 bases between them. The CDR3 protein is CASSATHGRGRETQYF. The CDR3, as DNA: TGTGCCAGCAGCGCAACGCACGGGCGGGGTCGGGAGACCCAGTACTTC.

V is TRBV2 and J is TRBJ1-6; TRBD1 agrees at 9 bases. This CDR3 comprises 13 residues. Germline V gene data show CDR1 as SNHLY and CDR2 as FYNNEI. V was pared by 11 bases and J by 9 bases, with 8 bases of the junction left unmatched. The CDR3 DNA reads TGTGCCGGGAAACAGGGGGCCAGTTCACCCCTCCACTTT. Residues: CAGKQGASSPLHF.

The gene calls are TRBV9 and TRBJ1-1; 12 bases match TRBD1. CDR3 length: 16 amino acids. CDR1 is SGDLS and CDR2 is YYNGEE in the germline V gene. Trimming removed 0 bases from V and 2 bases from J; junction bases left unmatched: 2. CDR3 loop: CASSVGDRGPNTEAFF. The CDR3 DNA reads as TGTGCCAGCAGCGTAGGGGACAGGGGGCCCAACACTGAAGCTTTCTTT.

The chain uses TRBV7-9 and TRBJ2-7, with a weak D call TRBD1 (6 bases). Trimming cost V 5 bases and J 0 bases, with 14 bases left between them. Germline CDR1 is SEHNR and CDR2 is FQNEAQ (reference sequence). There are 15 residues in the CDR3. In DNA, the CDR3 is TGTGCCAGCAGCCGTGGACAGCGACCCTCCTACGAGCAGTACTTC. This gives the protein CASSRGQRPSYEQYF.

The chain combines TRBV5-4 with TRBJ1-4; 7 positions agree with TRBD1. Germline values: CDR1 SGHNT, CDR2 YYREEE (reference sequence). There are 15 residues in the CDR3. The junction had 11 bases not matched to a gene; V was cut back by 4 bases and J by 8 bases. CDR3 nucleotides: TGTGCCAGCAGCCCCGGGGACAGTCGCCCAGAAAAACTGTTTTTT. It encodes CASSPGDSRPEKLFF.

The genes are TRBV9 and TRBJ1-1, with 9 bases that match TRBD1. The germline gives CDR1 SGDLS, CDR2 YYNGEE. The trim removed 0 bases at V and 6 bases at J, leaving 15 bases unmatched. There are 18 residues in the CDR3. For the CDR3, the DNA is TGTGCCAGCAGCGTAGCTCCGTCACATAAACAGGGGGCCGCTGAAGCTTTCTTT. This gives the protein CASSVAPSHKQGAAEAFF.

The V and J genes are TRBV28 and TRBJ1-5; TRBD1 aligns across 7 bases. The V segment lost 3 bases and the J segment 6 bases; nucleotides outside the gene matches: 8. In germline, CDR1 is MDHEN, CDR2 SYDVKM. CDR3 length: 15 amino acids. CDR3 sequence reads: CASSLGQGGSQPQHF. The CDR3 region has the DNA TGTGCCAGCAGTTTGGGGCAGGGGGGAAGTCAGCCCCAGCATTTT.

This rearrangement joins TRBV2 to TRBJ1-4; a possible D gene is TRBD1 (5 bases). V was trimmed by 9 bases and J by 2 bases, leaving 19 bases between them. This CDR3 is built from 16 residues. The V gene's germline CDR1 is SNHLY and CDR2 FYNNEI. This chain's CDR3 is CARIQGMTRTNEKLFF. The CDR3 DNA follows: TGTGCCAGGATTCAGGGTATGACACGGACTAATGAAAAACTGTTTTTT.

J is TRBJ2-1 and V is TRBV30; 7 nucleotides agree with TRBD2. CDR3 size: 15 residues. Germline values: CDR1 GTSNPN, CDR2 SVGIG (reference sequence). Trimming took 7 bases from V and 1 from J; bases not matched to a gene: 10. The CDR3 DNA is TGTGCCTTGGAGGGCGGGGGAGCATCCTACAATGAGCAGTTCTTC. This encodes CALEGGGASYNEQFF. Supplemented by reference TRBV30 and TRBJ2-1, the full variable domain reads SQTIHQWPATLVQPVGSPLSLECTVEGTSNPNLYWYRQAAGRGLQLLFYSVGIGQISSEVPQNLSASRPQDRQFILSSKKLLLSDSGFYLCALEGGGASYNEQFFGPGTRLTVL.

The chain joins TRBV2 to TRBJ1-3; D gene uncertain. From germline, CDR1 is SNHLY and CDR2 FYNNEI. Trimming shortened V by 5 bases and J by 1 base, and 6 bases separated the two germline ends. CDR3 length: 13 amino acids. The CDR3 region has the DNA TGTGCCAGCAGTCGTCCTTCTGGAAACACCATATATTTT. Its translation: CASSRPSGNTIYF.

The V call is TRBV29-1, the J call TRBJ2-7, with D possibly matching TRBD1 (5 bases). V gave up 4 bases and J gave up 6 bases, with 10 bases separating them. The CDR3 covers 11 residues. The germline V gene encodes CDR1 SQVTM and CDR2 ANQGSEA. The CDR3 region is CSVAREGEQYF. The DNA for the CDR3 is TGCAGCGTTGCCAGGGAAGGCGAGCAGTACTTC.

This chain links TRBV29-1 with TRBJ2-1; D is possibly TRBD1 (6 bases). CDR3 length: 14 amino acids. With 3 bases removed from V and 0 bases from J, the gap between germline ends came to 9 bases. Germline V gene data show CDR1 as SQVTM and CDR2 as ANQGSEA. This chain's CDR3 is CSVEDRGSYNEQFF. The CDR3 DNA sequence: TGCAGCGTTGAGGACAGAGGCTCCTACAATGAGCAGTTCTTC.

The CDR3 loop reads CASSYEGHQPQHF. CDR3 nucleotide sequence: TGTGCCAGCAGTTATGAGGGCCATCAGCCCCAGCATTTT. This chain links TRBV6-5 with TRBJ1-5; D gene unclear. Germline assignment: CDR1 MNHEY and CDR2 SVGAGI. The CDR3 covers 13 residues. V gave up 3 bases and J gave up 5 bases, with 8 bases separating them.

The rearrangement uses TRBV9 and TRBJ1-1; a weak D match, TRBD1 (5 bases). CDR3 length equals 15 residues. The germline V gene encodes CDR1 SGDLS and CDR2 YYNGEE. V lost 4 bases and J 1 base, leaving 14 bases between the germline ends. The CDR3 region is CASSPGWRGNTEAFF. CDR3 DNA: TGTGCCAGCAGCCCAGGGTGGAGGGGGAACACTGAAGCTTTCTTT.

Here the CDR3 reads CASSATSNTGELFF. Here the CDR3 DNA reads TGTGCCAGCAGCGCGACTAGTAACACCGGGGAGCTGTTTTTT. V and J are TRBV7-8 and TRBJ2-2; possible D gene TRBD2, 6 bases. Trimming shortened V by 5 bases and J by 2 bases, and 9 bases separated the two germline ends. Germline V lookup: CDR1 SGHVS, CDR2 FQNEAQ. The CDR3 sequence is 14 residues long.

V and J are TRBV7-2 and TRBJ1-2; 7 nucleotides agree with TRBD1. The V gene end was trimmed by 4 bases and the J gene end by 0 bases; junction bases not matched to a gene: 5. Germline CDR1 and CDR2: SGHTA and FQGNSA. The CDR3 totals 15 residues. As DNA, the CDR3 is TGTGCCAGCAGCTCGGCAGGGGGTGCTAACTATGGCTACACCTTC. Residues: CASSSAGGANYGYTF. The full variable domain, with the rest looked up from reference TRBV7-2 and TRBJ1-2, is GAGVSQSPSNKVTEKGKDVELRCDPISGHTALYWYRQSLGQGLEFLIYFQGNSAPDKSGLPSDRFSAERTGGSVSTLTIQRTQQEDSAVYLCASSSAGGANYGYTFGSGTRLTVV.

The rearrangement joins TRBV20-1 to TRBJ2-4; the D is unclear. Germline V gene sequence: CDR1 DFQATT, CDR2 SNEGSKA (reference sequence). The CDR3 is made up of 11 amino acids. V was cut by 4 bases and J by 7 bases, with 8 bases left in between. The CDR3 is CSATSGNIQYF. CDR3 bases: TGCAGTGCTACGTCAGGTAACATTCAGTACTTC.

The V gene is TRBV19, the J gene TRBJ2-5; 11 bases align to TRBD1. The germline V gene encodes CDR1 LNHDA and CDR2 SQIVND (reference sequence). The CDR3 is made up of 14 amino acids. Trimming removed 6 bases from V and 4 bases from J; junction bases left unmatched: 4. CDR3: CASRRTGGRETQYF. The CDR3 coding sequence is TGTGCCAGTAGAAGGACAGGGGGCCGAGAGACCCAGTACTTC.

The J gene is TRBJ1-1, the V gene TRBV10-2, with a weak D call TRBD1 (5 bases). Per the germline V gene, CDR1 is WSHSY and CDR2 is SAAADI. V lost 2 bases and J lost 5, with 9 bases in between. The CDR3 has 13 amino acids. This CDR3 reads CASSEAGVTEAFF. CDR3 DNA: TGCGCCAGCAGTGAGGCGGGGGTAACTGAAGCTTTCTTT.